These T cell receptor beta chains were read from a single sample in a study of shared clonotypes between healthy human individuals. Here immunoSEQ multiplex PCR was the method, and the copy in TCRdb shows in-frame clones only, minus some. The sample contains some 2 million clones, roughly 94% of which appear only once. Material for sequencing was naive CD4+ T cells sorted from blood. The receptors shown here come from a man aged 18 to 29 in good health. Both conserved end residues are part of each CDR3.

J gene: TRBJ1-1
V gene: TRBV5-1
CDR3 length: 14
CDR3 protein: CASSSTGLNTEAFF

J gene: TRBJ1-3
V gene: TRBV9
CDR3 length: 15
CDR3 protein: CASSVEGNSGNTIYF

J gene: TRBJ1-6
V gene: TRBV18
CDR3 length: 13
CDR3 protein: CASSPGLDSPLHF

J gene: TRBJ1-2
V gene: TRBV18
CDR3 length: 13
CDR3 protein: CASSPTEDYGYTF

J gene: TRBJ2-1
V gene: TRBV7-9
CDR3 length: 15
CDR3 protein: CASSLRGGVYNEQFF

J gene: TRBJ2-7
V gene: TRBV7-2
CDR3 length: 14
CDR3 protein: CASSLAGSSYEQYF

J gene: TRBJ2-7
V gene: TRBV20-1
CDR3 length: 11
CDR3 protein: CSAMGSYEQYF

J gene: TRBJ1-2
V gene: TRBV11-2
CDR3 length: 15
CDR3 protein: CASSLEGEANYGYTF

J gene: TRBJ1-4
V gene: TRBV2
CDR3 length: 16
CDR3 protein: CASSQENLDLNEKLFF

J gene: TRBJ2-1
V gene: TRBV7-2
CDR3 length: 12
CDR3 protein: CASSVQGDEQFF

J gene: TRBJ2-1
V gene: TRBV5-4
CDR3 length: 16
CDR3 protein: CASSLDGTSGYNEQFF

J gene: TRBJ2-7
V gene: TRBV7-9
CDR3 length: 13
CDR3 protein: CASSSDGSYEQYF

J gene: TRBJ1-6
V gene: TRBV5-4
CDR3 length: 15
CDR3 protein: CASSTNRGLNSPLHF

J gene: TRBJ2-7
V gene: TRBV18
CDR3 length: 16
CDR3 protein: CASSPTQQALAGEQYF

J gene: TRBJ1-6
V gene: TRBV6-1
CDR3 length: 14
CDR3 protein: CASSELGSGSPLHF

J gene: TRBJ1-2
V gene: TRBV28
CDR3 length: 13
CDR3 protein: CASRLDSNYGYTF

J gene: TRBJ2-6
V gene: TRBV7-3
CDR3 length: 14
CDR3 protein: CASSLSTGANVLTF

J gene: TRBJ1-1
V gene: TRBV30
CDR3 length: 13
CDR3 protein: CAWSPAGNTEAFF

J gene: TRBJ2-3
V gene: TRBV18
CDR3 length: 12
CDR3 protein: CASSRRTDTQYF

J gene: TRBJ1-2
V gene: TRBV7-2
CDR3 length: 15
CDR3 protein: CASSLQGTLTYGYTF

J gene: TRBJ1-2
V gene: TRBV2
CDR3 length: 14
CDR3 protein: CASSGETWGYGYTF

J gene: TRBJ1-1
V gene: TRBV29-1
CDR3 length: 14
CDR3 protein: CSVLADTSNTEAFF

J gene: TRBJ1-6
V gene: TRBV28
CDR3 length: 13
CDR3 protein: CASSPGWNSPLHF

J gene: TRBJ1-1
V gene: TRBV6-1
CDR3 length: 18
CDR3 protein: CASSEALRDTPRNTEAFF

J gene: TRBJ2-2
V gene: TRBV7-7
CDR3 length: 13
CDR3 protein: CASRADRTGELFF

J gene: TRBJ2-3
V gene: TRBV10-1
CDR3 length: 16
CDR3 protein: CAGLQTSGGRTDTQYF

J gene: TRBJ2-5
V gene: TRBV1
CDR3 length: 17
CDR3 protein: CTSSQRVLLLAEETQYF

J gene: TRBJ2-7
V gene: TRBV7-8
CDR3 length: 12
CDR3 protein: CASSSSSYEQYF

J gene: TRBJ2-5
V gene: TRBV4-1
CDR3 length: 16
CDR3 protein: CASTEGTGGPRETQYF

J gene: TRBJ2-5
V gene: TRBV5-1
CDR3 length: 13
CDR3 protein: CASSLILNGAQYF

J gene: TRBJ2-1
V gene: TRBV7-2
CDR3 length: 15
CDR3 protein: CASSQAGGPENEQFF

J gene: TRBJ2-1
V gene: TRBV30
CDR3 length: 15
CDR3 protein: CAWSADRGLGNEQFF

J gene: TRBJ1-1
V gene: TRBV25-1
CDR3 length: 11
CDR3 protein: CASRKIWEAFF

J gene: TRBJ1-5
V gene: TRBV18
CDR3 length: 14
CDR3 protein: CASSKQGDNQPQHF

J gene: TRBJ2-3
V gene: TRBV2
CDR3 length: 15
CDR3 protein: CASSEKAGGADTQYF

J gene: TRBJ1-5
V gene: TRBV10-3
CDR3 length: 15
CDR3 protein: CAISAGTGGNQPQHF

J gene: TRBJ1-1
V gene: TRBV7-2
CDR3 length: 14
CDR3 protein: CASSFSGGSTEAFF